What follows are 5 T cell receptor beta chains derived from one specimen sequenced in a study of human T cells and chemical hapten exposure. Time point in this sample: healthy volunteer bleed at 2 weeks. It was unfractionated whole blood from which total RNA was extracted. TCRdb re-derived calls from the RACE reads in MiXCR, one entry per CDR3 protein. The sample shows 50,000 or so distinct CDR3 sequences, 4.4% of them seen only once. The sample was whole blood. These receptors all come from a human donor in good health. Some clones in this sample may be carry-over from other donors' samples.

This clonotype was recorded many times. This rearrangement joins TRBV6-5 to TRBJ2-7; TRBD1 is a possible D gene (5 bases). Trimming took 8 bases from V and 4 from J, leaving 15 bases between them. The CDR3 is 13 amino acids. The germline gives CDR1 MNHEY, CDR2 SVGAGI. CDR3 residues: CASGQGRLYEQYF. For the CDR3, the DNA is TGTGCCAGCGGTCAGGGCCGGTTATACGAGCAGTACTTC.

In its sample, this clonotype was seen a few times. The V and J genes are TRBV4-1 and TRBJ2-7, with 9 bases identical to TRBD2. The CDR3 has 15 amino acids. Trimming cost V 5 bases and J 6 bases; bases outside gene matches: 11. Per the germline V gene, CDR1 is MGHRA and CDR2 is YSYEKL. CDR3 loop: CASSYRGGRAVEQYF. CDR3 nucleotide sequence: TGCGCCAGCAGCTATAGGGGCGGGAGGGCCGTCGAGCAGTACTTC.

The table lists this clonotype with many counts. The genes are TRBV29-1 and TRBJ2-7, with a possible D match to TRBD1 (5 bases). Trimming stripped 4 bases from V and 6 bases from J, with 19 bases between. The CDR3 runs 14 residues. Looked up from germline, CDR1 is SQVTM and CDR2 is ANQGSEA. The CDR3 DNA reads TGCAGCGTTGTATTGGGGCCCGCCCAAAGCGAGCAGTACTTC. It is translated as CSVVLGPAQSEQYF.

This clonotype was counted many times. This chain connects TRBV5-1 to TRBJ2-2; D is unclear. The CDR3 has 12 amino acids. V dropped 4 bases and J dropped 2 bases, with 3 bases sitting between them. Germline V gives CDR1 SGHRS, CDR2 YFSETQ. CDR3 region: CASSTNTGELFF. As DNA, the CDR3 is TGCGCCAGCAGCACCAACACCGGGGAGCTGTTTTTT.

A remark on this clonotype: A much larger clone is a single base away; this may be a read error. The chain is built from TRBV12-3 or TRBV12-4 and TRBJ2-3, with 9 bases matching TRBD2. The CDR3 has 16 amino acids. Losses at the gene ends were 6 bases for V and 2 bases for J; bases not matched to a gene: 9. This CDR3 is CASRRGGDASTDTQYF. The CDR3 DNA follows: TGTGCCAGCAGGCGGGGGGGGGACGCTTCCACAGATACGCAGTATTTT.